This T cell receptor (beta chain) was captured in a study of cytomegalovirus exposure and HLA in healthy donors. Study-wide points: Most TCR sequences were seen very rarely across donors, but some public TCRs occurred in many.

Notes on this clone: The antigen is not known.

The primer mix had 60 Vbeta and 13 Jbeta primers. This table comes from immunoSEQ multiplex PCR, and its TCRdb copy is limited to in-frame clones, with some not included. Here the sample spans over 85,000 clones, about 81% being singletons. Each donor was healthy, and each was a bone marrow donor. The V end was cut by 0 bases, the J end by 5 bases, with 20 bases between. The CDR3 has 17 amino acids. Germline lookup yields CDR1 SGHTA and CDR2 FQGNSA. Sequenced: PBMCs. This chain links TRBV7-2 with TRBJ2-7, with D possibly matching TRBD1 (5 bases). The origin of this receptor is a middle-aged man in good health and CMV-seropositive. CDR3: CASSLANYGAGLDEQYF. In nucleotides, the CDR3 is TGTGCCAGCAGCTTAGCAAACTATGGGGCAGGGCTGGACGAGCAGTACTTC.